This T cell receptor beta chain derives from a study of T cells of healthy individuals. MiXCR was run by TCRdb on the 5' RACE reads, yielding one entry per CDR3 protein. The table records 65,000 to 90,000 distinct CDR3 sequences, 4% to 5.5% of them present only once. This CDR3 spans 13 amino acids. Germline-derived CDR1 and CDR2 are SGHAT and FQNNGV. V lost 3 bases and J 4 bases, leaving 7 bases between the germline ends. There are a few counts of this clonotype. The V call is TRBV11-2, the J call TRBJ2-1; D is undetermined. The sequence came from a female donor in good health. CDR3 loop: CASSFDSYNEQFF. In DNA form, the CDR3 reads TGTGCCAGCAGCTTTGACTCGTACAATGAGCAGTTCTTC. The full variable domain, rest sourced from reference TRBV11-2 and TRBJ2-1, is EAGVAQSPRYKIIEKRQSVAFWCNPISGHATLYWYQQILGQGPKLLIQFQNNGVVDDSQLPKDRFSAERLKGVDSTLKIQPAKLEDSAVYLCASSFDSYNEQFFGPGTRLTVL.